Listed below are T cell receptor beta chains from one sample, sequenced in a study of cytomegalovirus exposure and HLA in healthy donors. The table came from immunoSEQ multiplex PCR; TCRdb's copy has only in-frame clones and leaves some out. The data show around 150,000 clones, about 80% seen once. The sample comprised PBMCs. The receptor set was obtained from a woman aged 50 to 60 in good health and CMV-seropositive. The CDR3 runs from the conserved cysteine through the conserved F or W. A D gene is named only where the DNA matches it firmly. Not every row has a clone size; where given, it reads once, few, many or a size class.

>TRBV2|TRBJ1-6|.|TRBD1
TGTGCCAGCATCCGGGACAGTAATAATTCACCCCTCCACTTT
CASIRDSNNSPLHF
>TRBV19|TRBJ2-7|.|TRBD1
TGTGCCAGCCGCCGGGACAGGGGGACCTACGAGCAGTACTTC
CASRRDRGTYEQYF
>TRBV6-4|TRBJ1-1|.|.
TGTGCCAGCAGTGAATTCCCTAACACTGAAGCTTTCTTT
CASSEFPNTEAFF
>TRBV29-1|TRBJ2-7|.|.
TGCAGCGTTCGGCAGGGGTGGGACGAGCAGTACTTC
CSVRQGWDEQYF
>TRBV28|TRBJ2-7|.|TRBD1
TGTGCCAGCAGAACGACAGGGATCTCCTACGAGCAGTACTTC
CASRTTGISYEQYF
>TRBV25-1|TRBJ2-5|few|TRBD1
TGTGCCAGCAGTGCCGGGACAGGCCCGCAAGAGACCCAGTACTTC
CASSAGTGPQETQYF
>TRBV6-6|TRBJ2-2|.|.
TGTGCCAGCAGCCCTCGACAGGGAGGCACCGGGGAGCTGTTTTTT
CASSPRQGGTGELFF
>TRBV6-5|TRBJ2-1|.|.
TGTGCCAGCAGTTACACGCAGGCCCACAATGAGCAGTTCTTC
CASSYTQAHNEQFF
>TRBV2|TRBJ1-5|.|.
TGTGCCAGTCGAGGTCCGAACGCTGAGTCCATACCCCAGCATTTT
CASRGPNAESIPQHF
>TRBV5-4|TRBJ2-5|few|.
TGTGCCAGCAGCGATACTATTTCTGAGACCCAGTACTTC
CASSDTISETQYF
>TRBV25-1|TRBJ1-3|.|TRBD1
TGTGCCAGCAGAGAAACCGGGACAGGGTTCGGAAACACCATATATTTT
CASRETGTGFGNTIYF
>TRBV6-6|TRBJ1-5|.|TRBD1
TGTGCCAGCAGTTACCGAAACGACAGGGTCCTTCAGCCCCAGCATTTT
CASSYRNDRVLQPQHF
>TRBV28|TRBJ1-1|.|.
TGTGCCAGCAGTTTAGCCCTACAGGGTGGGGGTCTCCGGGCTTTCTTT
CASSLALQGGGLRAFF
>TRBV6-6|TRBJ1-2|.|.
TGTGCCAGCAGTTCCGGGAGTTCGCGTGGCTACACCTTC
CASSSGSSRGYTF
>TRBV19|TRBJ2-7|.|.
TGTGCCAGTGGTTGGCGGGACTCCTACGAGCAGTACTTC
CASGWRDSYEQYF
>TRBV11-2|TRBJ2-7|few|TRBD1
TGTGCCAGCAGCTTAGGGCAGGGGGTATTTTACGAGCAGTACTTC
CASSLGQGVFYEQYF
>TRBV6-6|TRBJ1-4|.|TRBD1
TGTGCCAGCAGTGGGCAGGGGGTATCCGTGGGGGGAAAACTGTTTTTT
CASSGQGVSVGGKLFF
>TRBV4-1|TRBJ2-7|.|.
TGCGCCAGCAGCCAAGATCAGGGGATACCAACCTACGAGCAGTACTTC
CASSQDQGIPTYEQYF
>TRBV20-1|TRBJ1-1|.|.
TGCAGTGCCCGGTTGAACACTGAAGCTTTCTTT
CSARLNTEAFF
>TRBV7-8|TRBJ1-5|.|.
TGTGCCAGCAGCTTAGGCGGGGTTTTGGGCAATCAGCCCCAGCATTTT
CASSLGGVLGNQPQHF
>TRBV6-5|TRBJ1-4|few|.
TGTGCCAGCAGTCTAAAGGGGTTGGCTAATGAAAAACTGTTTTTT
CASSLKGLANEKLFF
>TRBV5-4|TRBJ2-7|few|.
TGTGCCAGCAGCTTGATCGGTTACGAGCAGTACTTC
CASSLIGYEQYF
>TRBV11-1|TRBJ1-5|.|.
TGTGCCAGCAGCGCCGACAGATACCAGCCCCAGCATTTT
CASSADRYQPQHF
>TRBV25-1|TRBJ2-3|.|TRBD1
TGTGCCAGCAGTGCTTCCGGGACAGGGAACACAGATACGCAGTATTTT
CASSASGTGNTDTQYF
>TRBV2|TRBJ2-7|.|.
TGTGCCAGCAGTTTCTCAGGGCGGGAGCAGTACTTC
CASSFSGREQYF
>TRBV5-6|TRBJ2-1|.|TRBD2
TGTGCCAGCAGCTTGGTAGGCGGGGGGGCCTTCCGCGATGAGCAGTTCTTC
CASSLVGGGAFRDEQFF
>TRBV5-6|TRBJ2-7|.|.
TGTGCCAGCAGCTTATCTAACAGAATCTACGAGCAGTACTTC
CASSLSNRIYEQYF
>TRBV28|TRBJ2-7|.|.
TGTGCCAGCGGAAGGGGTGAGGCAGGGATTTCCTACGAGCAGTACTTC
CASGRGEAGISYEQYF
>TRBV19|TRBJ2-4|once|TRBD2
TGTGCCAGTAGTACGGAGGGGCGGGAGGGAAACATTCAGTACTTC
CASSTEGREGNIQYF
>TRBV19|TRBJ2-1|few|.
TGTGCCAGTAGTACGGCGGGGGCTAGGTTCTTC
CASSTAGARFF
>TRBV27|TRBJ2-7|.|TRBD1
TGTGCCAGCAGTTTCCTCGACAGGGGGCACCGTAGGGAGCAGTACTTC
CASSFLDRGHRREQYF
>TRBV4-1|TRBJ2-7|.|TRBD1
TGCGCCAGCAGCCAAGATGGCGGGGACAGGGGGCTCTACGAGCAGTACTTC
CASSQDGGDRGLYEQYF
>TRBV5-1|TRBJ2-7|.|.
TGCGCCAGCAGCCTTCTAGAAAGCTCCTACGAGCAGTACTTC
CASSLLESSYEQYF
>TRBV5-5|TRBJ2-1|once|TRBD1
TGTGCCAGCAGCTTGGCAGGGGGAGCCCCCTCTGAGCAGTTCTTC
CASSLAGGAPSEQFF
>TRBV28|TRBJ1-2|once|TRBD1
TGTGCCAGCGGCTCACCAGGGACAGTCAATGGCTACACCTTC
CASGSPGTVNGYTF
>TRBV5-1|TRBJ1-2|.|TRBD1
TGCGCCAGCAGCTTGGTGGGACAGGTGGAAGGCTACACCTTC
CASSLVGQVEGYTF
>TRBV6-1|TRBJ2-1|.|.
TGTGCCAGCAGTGCCACTAACTACAATGAGCAGTTCTTC
CASSATNYNEQFF
>TRBV5-6|TRBJ1-1|few|TRBD1
TGTGCCAGCAGCTTCCGGACAGGGATGAACACTGAAGCTTTCTTT
CASSFRTGMNTEAFF
>TRBV6-6|TRBJ1-2|.|.
TGTGCCAGCAAAGAGAACTATGGCTACACCTTC
CASKENYGYTF
>TRBV29-1|TRBJ1-2|few|.
TGCAGCGTTGTCGGGGGGGCTAACTATGGCTACACCTTC
CSVVGGANYGYTF
>TRBV5-4|TRBJ1-3|.|.
TGTGCCAGCAGCTTTAAAGAGCGTGGAAACACCATATATTTT
CASSFKERGNTIYF